This T cell receptor beta chain was obtained from a study of T cells in Graves' hyperthyroidism and ophthalmopathy. Trimming took off 2 bases at V and 6 bases at J, with 13 bases between the two ends. The CDR3 covers 14 residues. Germline CDR1 reads SNHLY; CDR2 reads FYNNEI. With a duration under 2 months, the hyperthyroidism was newly diagnosed in patients aged 18 to 65. Amplification targeted TCR beta CDR3 regions from RNA transcripts. Primed by the HTBI set, a first-round RT-PCR was run on the TCR CDR3. TCRdb ran MiXCR on the multiplex PCR reads and lists one entry per CDR3 protein. Among about 49,000 distinct CDR3 sequences listed, roughly 51% were seen once. General observations from the study: In validation, the model predicted ophthalmopathy. These predictions came a median around 5.9 months before onset. Stable hyperthyroidism and ophthalmopathy were separated using 13 V-J signatures.

With respect to this clonotype: The antigen is unknown.

The specimen was peripheral blood or thyroid tissue (not recorded which). The rearrangement uses TRBV2 and TRBJ1-2; D is uncertain. The sequence was obtained from a man between 18 and 35 years old with Graves' hyperthyroidism. The CDR3 reads CASSEPGDIDGYTF. In DNA, the CDR3 is TGTGCCAGCAGTGAACCCGGGGATATCGATGGCTACACCTTC.